These T cell receptor beta chains were read from a single sample in a study of shared clonotypes between healthy human individuals. Assay used: immunoSEQ multiplex PCR; TCRdb lists only in-frame clones, some missing. The sample yields about 2.4 million clones, 80% to 95% seen once. Sequencing input: naive CD4+ T cells from PBMCs. The receptors shown here come from a young man in good health. Some clones in this sample may be carry-over from other donors' samples. The CDR3 runs from the conserved cysteine through the conserved F or W. A D gene is named only where the DNA matches it firmly. The size of a clone is reported for some rows only, either as once, few or many, or as a class for expanded clones.

D: -
V: TRBV2
size: -
J: TRBJ2-1
DNA: TGTGCCAGCAGTGAACCCCTTGATGAGCAGTTCTTC
CDR3: CASSEPLDEQFF

D: -
V: TRBV6-5
size: once
J: TRBJ2-7
DNA: TGTGCCAGCAGTCTAGGGTCATTGGGATCCTACGAGCAGTACTTC
CDR3: CASSLGSLGSYEQYF

D: -
V: TRBV5-1
size: -
J: TRBJ1-1
DNA: TGCGCCAGCAGCTCCTTGGACGGGAACACTGAAGCTTTCTTT
CDR3: CASSSLDGNTEAFF

D: -
V: TRBV6-6
size: -
J: TRBJ2-2
DNA: TGTGCCAGCAGTTACGGCCTAGCGAACACCGGGGAGCTGTTTTTT
CDR3: CASSYGLANTGELFF

D: -
V: TRBV28
size: -
J: TRBJ2-2
DNA: TGTGCCTGCTTGGGTGGGAACACCGGGGAGCTGTTTTTT
CDR3: CACLGGNTGELFF

D: TRBD2
V: TRBV5-4
size: -
J: TRBJ2-1
DNA: TGTGCCAGCAGCTCAGGACTAGCGGGGGGGAATGAGCAGTTCTTC
CDR3: CASSSGLAGGNEQFF

D: -
V: TRBV5-4
size: -
J: TRBJ2-3
DNA: TGTGCCAGCAGCTGGGGGCTCCAGGGGGATACGCAGTATTTT
CDR3: CASSWGLQGDTQYF

D: TRBD2
V: TRBV7-9
size: -
J: TRBJ2-7
DNA: TGTGCCAGCAGCTTAGGAGGGCAAGGCGGGAGATACGAGCAGTACTTC
CDR3: CASSLGGQGGRYEQYF

D: TRBD1
V: TRBV10-3
size: -
J: TRBJ1-1
DNA: TGTGCCATCAGTGACCCTTCCACAGGGGCTGGCACTGAAGCTTTCTTT
CDR3: CAISDPSTGAGTEAFF

D: -
V: TRBV27
size: -
J: TRBJ1-4
DNA: TGTGCCAGCAGAGATTCAGGGAGTGAAAAACTGTTTTTT
CDR3: CASRDSGSEKLFF

D: -
V: TRBV7-8
size: -
J: TRBJ1-2
DNA: TGTGCCAGCAGCCTGGGAGGACAGCCCGGCTACACCTTC
CDR3: CASSLGGQPGYTF

D: TRBD1
V: TRBV28
size: -
J: TRBJ1-1
DNA: TGTGCCAGCAGTTCGACAGGGGAGAACACTGAAGCTTTCTTT
CDR3: CASSSTGENTEAFF

D: TRBD2
V: TRBV28
size: once
J: TRBJ2-1
DNA: TGTGCCAGCAGGGTTAGCGGGAAGTACAATGAGCAGTTCTTC
CDR3: CASRVSGKYNEQFF

D: -
V: TRBV6-6
size: -
J: TRBJ1-1
DNA: TGTGCCAGCTTTTTTCGGGATGGCACTGAAGCTTTCTTT
CDR3: CASFFRDGTEAFF